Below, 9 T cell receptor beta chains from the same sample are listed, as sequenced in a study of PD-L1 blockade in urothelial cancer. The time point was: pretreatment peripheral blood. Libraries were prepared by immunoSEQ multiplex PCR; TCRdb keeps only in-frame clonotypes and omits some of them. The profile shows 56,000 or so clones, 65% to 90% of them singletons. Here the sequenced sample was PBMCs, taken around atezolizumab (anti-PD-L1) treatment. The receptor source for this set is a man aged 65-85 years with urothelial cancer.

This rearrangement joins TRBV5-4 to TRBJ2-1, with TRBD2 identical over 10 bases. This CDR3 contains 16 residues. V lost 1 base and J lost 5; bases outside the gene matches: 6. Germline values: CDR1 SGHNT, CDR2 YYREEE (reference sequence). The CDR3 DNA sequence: TGTGCCAGCAGCTTGTTGACTAGCGGGCCTGACAATGAGCAGTTCTTC. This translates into CASSLLTSGPDNEQFF. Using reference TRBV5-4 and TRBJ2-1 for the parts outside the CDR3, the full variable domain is ETGVTQSPTHLIKTRGQQVTLRCSSQSGHNTVSWYQQALGQGPQFIFQYYREEENGRGNFPPRFSGLQFPNYSSELNVNALELDDSALYLCASSLLTSGPDNEQFFGPGTRLTVL.

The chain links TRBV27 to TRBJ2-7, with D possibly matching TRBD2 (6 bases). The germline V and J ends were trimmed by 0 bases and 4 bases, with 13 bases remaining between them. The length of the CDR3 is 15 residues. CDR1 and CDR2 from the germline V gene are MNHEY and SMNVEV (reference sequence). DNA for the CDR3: TGTGCCAGCAGTTTATCCGGCTGGGGGGAGTACGAGCAGTACTTC. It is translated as CASSLSGWGEYEQYF.

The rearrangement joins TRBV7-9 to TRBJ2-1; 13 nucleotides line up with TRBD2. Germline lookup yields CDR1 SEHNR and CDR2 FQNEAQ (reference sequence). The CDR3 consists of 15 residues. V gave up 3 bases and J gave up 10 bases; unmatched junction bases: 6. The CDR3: CASSFLGLAGDEQFF. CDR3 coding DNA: TGTGCCAGCAGCTTCCTCGGACTAGCGGGAGACGAGCAGTTCTTC.

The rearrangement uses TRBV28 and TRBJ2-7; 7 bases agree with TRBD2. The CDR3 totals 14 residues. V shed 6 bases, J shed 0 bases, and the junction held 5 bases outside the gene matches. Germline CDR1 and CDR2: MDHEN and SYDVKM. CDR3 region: CASRRGLHSYEQYF. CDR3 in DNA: TGTGCCAGCAGGAGGGGACTACACTCCTACGAGCAGTACTTC.

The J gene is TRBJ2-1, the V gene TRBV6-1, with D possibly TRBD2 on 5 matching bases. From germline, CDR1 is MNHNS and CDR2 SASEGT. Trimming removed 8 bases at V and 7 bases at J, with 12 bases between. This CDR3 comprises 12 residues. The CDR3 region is CASLADWNEQFF. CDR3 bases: TGTGCCAGCCTAGCTGATTGGAATGAGCAGTTCTTC.

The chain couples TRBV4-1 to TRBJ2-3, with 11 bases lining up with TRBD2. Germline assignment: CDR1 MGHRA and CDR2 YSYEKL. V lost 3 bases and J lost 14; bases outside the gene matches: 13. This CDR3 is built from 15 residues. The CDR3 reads CASSHIAGGHRYAYF. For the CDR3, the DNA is TGCGCCAGCAGCCACATAGCGGGAGGGCACAGATACGCGTATTTT.

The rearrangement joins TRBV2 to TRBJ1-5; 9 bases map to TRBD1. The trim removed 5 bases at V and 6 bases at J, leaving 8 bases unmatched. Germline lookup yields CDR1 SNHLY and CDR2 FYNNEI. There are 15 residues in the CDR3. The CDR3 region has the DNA TGTGCCAGCAGTCCGGGACAGGGAGGGCGTCAGCCCCAGCATTTT. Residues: CASSPGQGGRQPQHF.

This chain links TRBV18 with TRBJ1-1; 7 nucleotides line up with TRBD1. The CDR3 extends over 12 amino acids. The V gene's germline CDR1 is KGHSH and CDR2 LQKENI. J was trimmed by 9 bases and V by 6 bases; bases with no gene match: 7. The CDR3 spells CASSPDRAQAFF. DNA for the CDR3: TGTGCCAGCTCCCCAGACAGGGCCCAAGCTTTCTTT.

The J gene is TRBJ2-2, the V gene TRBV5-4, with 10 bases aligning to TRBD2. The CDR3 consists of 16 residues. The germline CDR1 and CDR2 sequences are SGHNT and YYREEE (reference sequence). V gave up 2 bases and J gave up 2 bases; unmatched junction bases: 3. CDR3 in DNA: TGTGCCAGCAGCTTAGGACTAGCGGTAAACACCGGGGAGCTGTTTTTT. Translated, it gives CASSLGLAVNTGELFF.